Below are 24 T cell receptor beta chains sequenced from a single sample in a study of cytomegalovirus exposure and HLA in healthy donors (dated by TCRdb to the late 2010s). The library was obtained by the immunoSEQ multiplex PCR assay. For the multiplex PCR, a mixture combining 60 forward primers for TCR Vbeta segments and 13 reverse primers for TCR Jbeta segments was used. TCRdb took this table from immuneACCESS and kept in-frame rearrangements with V and J called. Such tables lack part of the clones; where checked against another copy, unresolved V genes explain under half of the gap, and the rest is unexplained. A total of about 110,000 clones appear in this sample, around 75% of them only once. The ten top clones hold less than 3.5% of the sample. Sequencing was done on a sample of PBMCs. These receptors all stem from a female donor in good health and CMV-seronegative.

The rearrangement uses TRBV9 and TRBJ2-7; 7 nucleotides match TRBD1. The CDR3 spans 15 residues. CDR1 SGDLS and CDR2 YYNGEE come from the germline V gene. After removal of 3 bases from V and 3 bases from J, the junction contained 9 bases not matched to a gene. CDR3 amino acids: CASSEGTASHYEQYF. The CDR3 DNA is TGTGCCAGCAGCGAGGGGACAGCCTCCCACTACGAGCAGTACTTC.

The V call is TRBV9, the J call TRBJ2-7, with TRBD2 as a possible D gene (6 bases). V lost 0 bases to trimming and J lost 1 base, with 11 bases between them. This CDR3 has 15 amino acids. Germline V lookup: CDR1 SGDLS, CDR2 YYNGEE. For the CDR3, the DNA is TGTGCCAGCAGCGTAGCCGGGACTGGATCCTACGAGCAGTACTTC. Residues: CASSVAGTGSYEQYF.

This CDR3 is CASSIELAGFRETQYF. DNA for the CDR3: TGTGCCAGTAGTATAGAGCTAGCGGGATTTCGGGAGACCCAGTACTTC. The J gene is TRBJ2-5, the V gene TRBV19; 9 bases align to TRBD2. Germline CDR1 is LNHDA and CDR2 is SQIVND (reference sequence). V shed 0 bases, J shed 5 bases, and the junction held 7 bases outside the gene matches. This CDR3 has 16 residues.

V usage is TRBV27 and J usage is TRBJ1-2; 8 bases match TRBD1. Germline V gives CDR1 MNHEY, CDR2 SMNVEV (reference sequence). Trimming cost V 5 bases and J 8 bases; bases outside gene matches: 7. This CDR3 contains 13 residues. DNA of the CDR3: TGTGCCAGCAGTATGGACAGGGCCTCCGGCTACACCTTC. Protein: CASSMDRASGYTF.

This chain joins TRBV7-8 and TRBJ2-3, with TRBD2 matching 9 bases. From germline, CDR1 is SGHVS and CDR2 FQNEAQ. The length of the CDR3 is 14 residues. V was pared by 4 bases and J by 1 base, with 0 bases of the junction left unmatched. The CDR3 nucleotides are TGTGCCAGCAGCTGGACTAGCGGCACAGATACGCAGTATTTT. Translated, it gives CASSWTSGTDTQYF.

The rearrangement links TRBV4-2 to TRBJ1-2; tentative D call: TRBD1 (5 bases). Germline V CDR1 and CDR2: LGHNA, YNFKEQ. V lost 3 bases and J 4 bases, leaving 15 bases between the germline ends. This CDR3 has 15 amino acids. The CDR3 nucleotides read TGTGCCAGCAGCCAGAATATGGACACCCTCTATGGCTACACCTTC. Translation: CASSQNMDTLYGYTF.

This chain uses TRBV7-2 with TRBJ2-5, with 10 bases that match TRBD2. Germline V gives CDR1 SGHTA, CDR2 FQGNSA. V shed 5 bases, J shed 1 base, and the junction held 10 bases outside the gene matches. The CDR3 extends over 17 amino acids. In DNA form, the CDR3 reads TGTGCCAGCAGCCCCTGGGCTAGCGGGAGCCCCCAAGAGACCCAGTACTTC. It yields the protein CASSPWASGSPQETQYF.

The rearrangement joins TRBV7-3 to TRBJ2-3, with D possibly TRBD2 on 5 matching bases. The CDR3 totals 15 residues. Trimming shortened V by 2 bases and J by 0 bases, and 9 bases separated the two germline ends. CDR1 and CDR2 (germline): SGHTA, FQGTGA. In DNA, the CDR3 is TGTGCCAGCAGCTTAGACGGAGGAAGCACAGATACGCAGTATTTT. It codes for CASSLDGGSTDTQYF.

The chain uses TRBV10-1 and TRBJ2-7; D call uncertain. The germline V gene encodes CDR1 WNHNN and CDR2 SYGVQD (reference sequence). V was pared by 6 bases and J by 0 bases, with 9 bases between. The CDR3 has 13 residues. CDR3 loop: CASRRSGSYEQYF. The CDR3 nucleotides are TGCGCCAGCAGGAGGTCGGGCTCCTACGAGCAGTACTTC.

The chain joins TRBV5-5 to TRBJ1-5; perhaps TRBD1 as D (6 bases). In germline, CDR1 is SGHKS, CDR2 YYEKEE (reference sequence). This CDR3 comprises 14 residues. V lost 3 bases to trimming and J lost 4 bases, with 11 bases between them. Here the CDR3 reads CASSSGQGNQPQHF. The CDR3 bases are TGTGCCAGCAGCTCGGGGCAGGGGAATCAGCCCCAGCATTTT.

The chain couples TRBV7-8 to TRBJ1-1, with a possible D match to TRBD1 (5 bases). CDR3 length equals 17 residues. Germline-derived CDR1 and CDR2 are SGHVS and FQNEAQ. V was shortened by 1 base and J by 2 bases, with 17 bases between the two germline ends. The CDR3 sequence: CASSLEQVVRHNTEAFF. The DNA of the CDR3 is TGTGCCAGCAGCTTAGAACAGGTGGTCCGTCACAACACTGAAGCTTTCTTT.

The chain is built from TRBV2 and TRBJ1-1; D might be TRBD1 (6 bases). The CDR3 runs to 15 residues. Germline CDR1 and CDR2: SNHLY and FYNNEI. Trimming took 7 bases from V and 1 from J, leaving 16 bases between them. CDR3 in amino acids: CASIEGGIGNTEAFF. The CDR3 nucleotides read TGTGCCAGCATAGAGGGGGGGATTGGGAACACTGAAGCTTTCTTT. Complete variable domain (other parts from reference TRBV2 and TRBJ1-1): EPEVTQTPSHQVTQMGQEVILRCVPISNHLYFYWYRQILGQKVEFLVSFYNNEISEKSEIFDDQFSVERPDGSNFTLKIRSTKLEDSAMYFCASIEGGIGNTEAFFGQGTRLTVV.

V is TRBV28 and J is TRBJ2-7; a weak D match, TRBD2 (5 bases). CDR1 is MDHEN and CDR2 is SYDVKM in the germline V gene. This CDR3 is 14 amino acids long. V was shortened by 8 bases and J by 0 bases, with 14 bases between the two germline ends. The CDR3 is CASARDQSSYEQYF. The CDR3 region has the DNA TGTGCCAGCGCCCGGGATCAGAGCTCCTACGAGCAGTACTTC.

The chain carries TRBV6-5 and TRBJ2-1; 14 positions match TRBD2. CDR1 MNHEY and CDR2 SVGAGI come from the germline V gene. After removal of 5 bases from V and 9 bases from J, the junction contained 6 bases not matched to a gene. This CDR3 contains 15 residues. CDR3 loop: CASSPGLAGVVEQFF. In DNA, the CDR3 is TGTGCCAGCAGTCCGGGACTAGCGGGAGTGGTTGAGCAGTTCTTC.

The chain recombines TRBV27 with TRBJ2-2, with 7 bases matching TRBD2. V trimming: 0 bases; J trimming: 4 bases; junction bases outside the gene matches: 14. Looked up from germline, CDR1 is MNHEY and CDR2 is SMNVEV (reference sequence). The CDR3 has 19 amino acids. The CDR3 here is CASSLSIPIPTSVTGELFF. For the CDR3, the DNA is TGTGCCAGCAGTTTATCGATTCCCATACCCACTAGCGTCACCGGGGAGCTGTTTTTT.

The chain links TRBV11-2 to TRBJ2-6; 9 bases agree with TRBD1. V dropped 2 bases and J dropped 0; count of bases not matched to a gene: 8. The CDR3 consists of 19 residues. In germline, CDR1 is SGHAT, CDR2 FQNNGV. The DNA of the CDR3 is TGTGCCAGCAGCTTAAGGCGACAGGGGGGGGGCTCTGGGGCCAACGTCCTGACTTTC. The encoded protein is CASSLRRQGGGSGANVLTF.

The CDR3 spells CASSPGGKLAKNIQYF. The CDR3 DNA follows: TGCGCCAGCAGCCCTGGGGGCAAATTAGCCAAAAACATTCAGTACTTC. The genes are TRBV4-1 and TRBJ2-4; D might be TRBD1 (6 bases). The germline V gene encodes CDR1 MGHRA and CDR2 YSYEKL. This CDR3 is 16 amino acids long. Trimming shortened V by 4 bases and J by 0 bases, and 13 bases separated the two germline ends.

This clone appeared a single time. This rearrangement joins TRBV11-2 to TRBJ2-1; 7 bases fit TRBD1. CDR3 length: 13 residues. Per germline, CDR1 SGHAT and CDR2 FQNNGV. Unmatched junction bases numbered 6, after V lost 5 bases and J lost 8 bases. The CDR3 DNA is TGTGCCAGCAGCCGACAGGGCGACCATGAGCAGTTCTTC. It yields the protein CASSRQGDHEQFF.

The chain uses TRBV10-3 and TRBJ2-1; 12 bases are shared with TRBD2. Germline V CDR1 and CDR2: ENHRY, SYGVKD. This CDR3 has 13 amino acids. Trimming cost V 7 bases and J 8 bases; bases outside gene matches: 3. DNA for the CDR3: TGTGCCATCAAACTAGCGGGAGGAGATGAGCAGTTCTTC. Translating it yields CAIKLAGGDEQFF.

This clone was detected only a few times. This sequence joins TRBV11-3 and TRBJ2-7, with 9 positions matching TRBD2. With V trimmed by 6 bases and J by 5 bases, 11 bases remained unmatched. Looked up from germline, CDR1 is SGHNT and CDR2 is YENEEA. This CDR3 is 15 amino acids long. CDR3 sequence: CASRHSGRGFNEQYF. In nucleotides, the CDR3 is TGTGCCAGCAGACATAGCGGGAGAGGGTTTAACGAGCAGTACTTC.

This rearrangement joins TRBV5-1 to TRBJ2-5; D is ambiguous. Germline loops: CDR1 SGHRS, CDR2 YFSETQ. This CDR3 is built from 15 residues. The V end lost 0 bases, the J end lost 1 base, and 10 bases lay between the germline ends. CDR3 loop: CASSLALTPQETQYF. CDR3 in DNA: TGCGCCAGCAGCTTGGCTCTTACACCCCAAGAGACCCAGTACTTC.

The chain links TRBV5-1 to TRBJ2-3; 7 bases are shared with TRBD2. The CDR3 contains 16 residues. V dropped 3 bases and J dropped 3; count of bases not matched to a gene: 10. Germline CDR1 reads SGHRS; CDR2 reads YFSETQ. The CDR3, as DNA: TGCGCCAGCAGCTCTTCAACTAGCGCGAATACAGATACGCAGTATTTT. Protein sequence: CASSSSTSANTDTQYF.

This chain uses TRBV7-8 with TRBJ1-4; D might be TRBD1 (6 bases). The germline V and J ends were trimmed by 5 bases and 5 bases, with 15 bases remaining between them. The CDR3 consists of 15 residues. The germline V gene has CDR1 SGHVS and CDR2 FQNEAQ. The CDR3 reads CASSPRTVLNEKLFF. The CDR3, as DNA: TGTGCCAGCAGCCCCCGGACAGTACTGAATGAAAAACTGTTTTTT.

V is TRBV12-5 and J is TRBJ1-2; a possible D gene is TRBD1 (5 bases). The germline CDR1 and CDR2 sequences are LGHNT and FRNRAP. This CDR3 region has 13 residues. V was pared by 1 base and J by 8 bases, with 11 bases between. The CDR3: CASGLGGARGYTF. The DNA for the CDR3 is TGTGCTAGTGGTTTGGGCGGGGCGCGAGGCTACACCTTC.